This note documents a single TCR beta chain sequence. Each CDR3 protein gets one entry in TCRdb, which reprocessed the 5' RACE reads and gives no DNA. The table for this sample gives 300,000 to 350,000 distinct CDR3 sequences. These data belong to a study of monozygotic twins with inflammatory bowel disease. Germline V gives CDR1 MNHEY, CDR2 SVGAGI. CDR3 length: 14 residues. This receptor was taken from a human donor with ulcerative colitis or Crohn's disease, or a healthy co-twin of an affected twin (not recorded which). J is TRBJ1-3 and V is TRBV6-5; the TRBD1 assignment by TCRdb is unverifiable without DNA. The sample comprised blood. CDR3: CASSYGGQGDTIYF.